Presented here are 6 T cell receptor beta chains from one specimen sequenced in a study of blood T cell repertoires in COVID-19. The protocol was immunoSEQ multiplex PCR, while the TCRdb copy is restricted to in-frame clones and leaves out a portion. The table shows approximately 140,000 clones, with 65% to 80% occurring only once. Material for sequencing was peripheral blood. The receptor source for this set is a man in his 60s with acute or convalescent COVID-19.

This chain connects TRBV30 to TRBJ1-5; D uncertain. The CDR3 has 16 amino acids. Germline loops: CDR1 GTSNPN, CDR2 SVGIG (reference sequence). V gave up 0 bases and J gave up 2 bases, with 14 bases separating them. The CDR3 coding sequence is TGTGCCTGGAGTGTGGGCAGGCTGGATGGCAATCAGCCCCAGCATTTT. Residues: CAWSVGRLDGNQPQHF.

V is TRBV4-1 and J is TRBJ2-5, with a weak D call TRBD2 (6 bases). This CDR3 contains 18 residues. V lost 0 bases to trimming and J lost 0 bases, with 17 bases between them. Germline V gene sequence: CDR1 MGHRA, CDR2 YSYEKL. The CDR3 DNA sequence: TGCGCCAGCAGCCAAGAGAGGATTAGCGGAGGGTACCAAGAGACCCAGTACTTC. Its protein product is CASSQERISGGYQETQYF.

The J gene is TRBJ1-3, the V gene TRBV30; weak D call: TRBD1 (6 bases). The CDR3 has 12 residues. V lost 5 bases and J lost 3, with 8 bases in between. Per the germline V gene, CDR1 is GTSNPN and CDR2 is SVGIG (reference sequence). This CDR3 is CAWGGLGNTIYF. CDR3 nucleotide sequence: TGTGCCTGGGGGGGGCTTGGAAACACCATATATTTT.

The rearrangement links TRBV6-2 or TRBV6-3 to TRBJ1-1; no reliable D call. Between the trimmed V and J ends, which lost 6 bases and 5 bases, there was a span of 10 bases. This CDR3 spans 12 amino acids. Germline V gene sequence: CDR1 MNHEY, CDR2 SVGEGT. CDR3 nucleotide sequence: TGTGCCAGCAGCGACGGAGGGACTGAAGCTTTCTTT. This translates into CASSDGGTEAFF.

The gene calls are TRBV18 and TRBJ2-1, with TRBD2 matching 12 bases. Germline assignment: CDR1 KGHSH and CDR2 LQKENI. The junction had 9 bases not matched to a gene; V was cut back by 2 bases and J by 4 bases. There are 18 residues in the CDR3. CDR3 protein: CASSPRATSGRPYNEQFF. Here the CDR3 DNA reads TGTGCCAGCTCACCAAGGGCCACTAGCGGGAGGCCTTACAATGAGCAGTTCTTC.

This CDR3 reads CASSQEAVSLGPNYGYTF. As DNA, the CDR3 is TGCGCCAGCAGCCAAGAGGCGGTCTCATTGGGGCCTAACTATGGCTACACCTTC. The chain has TRBV4-3 and TRBJ1-2, with D possibly TRBD1 on 5 matching bases. V was clipped by 0 bases and J by 0 bases, with 17 bases between them. CDR1 and CDR2 from the germline V gene are LGHNA and YSLEER. The CDR3 totals 18 residues.